The 18 T cell receptor beta chains below come from one sample, sequenced in a study of vaccination and CD4 T cells after COVID-19. Sequencing of the DNA from cultured CD4+ T cells was carried out with the Oncomine TCR Beta short-read assay. Cultures of CD4+ T cells served as the source for extracting genomic DNA. Each CDR3 protein gets one entry after TCRdb re-called the PCR reads with MiXCR. Among 5,800 or so distinct CDR3 sequences listed, 33% were seen once. Described treatment: 10-day PBMC culture with coronavirus spike peptide pools or control peptides (ViraFEST assay). Unexposed donor CD4+ T cells predated the COVID-19 pandemic, collected 2011-2018. For these receptors, no antigen is known. Sequenced material: CD4+ T cells from blood, cultured in vitro. Every receptor here comes from a human donor in good health.

This sequence joins TRBV2 and TRBJ2-5, with D hard to call. The CDR3 is 15 amino acids. Trimming pared 7 bases from V and 0 bases from J, leaving 15 bases between. Germline CDR1 and CDR2: SNHLY and FYNNEI. DNA of the CDR3: TGTGCCAGCACCCCTCAGAGTTGGTACCAAGAGACCCAGTACTTC. Translated, it gives CASTPQSWYQETQYF.

V gene TRBV20-1 combines with J gene TRBJ2-7; TRBD2 matches at 11 bases. The CDR3 consists of 16 residues. J was trimmed by 7 bases and V by 0 bases; bases with no gene match: 11. Germline CDR1 reads DFQATT; CDR2 reads SNEGSKA (reference sequence). The CDR3 sequence: CSARDRLAGQVREQYF. As DNA, the CDR3 is TGCAGTGCTAGAGATCGACTAGCGGGACAAGTGAGGGAGCAGTACTTC.

The chain uses TRBV30 and TRBJ2-1; D perhaps matches TRBD2 (6 bases). Germline CDR1 GTSNPN, CDR2 SVGIG (reference sequence). The CDR3 length is 15 residues. V dropped 4 bases and J dropped 0 bases, with 13 bases sitting between them. CDR3 region: CAWNYGSSSYNEQFF. Here the CDR3 DNA reads TGTGCCTGGAACTACGGGAGTTCCTCCTACAATGAGCAGTTCTTC.

This chain's CDR3 is CASSLARENTEAFF. CDR3 in DNA: TGTGCCAGCAGCTTAGCACGAGAGAACACTGAAGCTTTCTTT. V gene TRBV7-2 combines with J gene TRBJ1-1; the D is unclear. Per germline, CDR1 SGHTA and CDR2 FQGNSA. The length of the CDR3 is 14 residues. Trimming removed 0 bases at V and 1 base at J, with 6 bases between. The full variable domain, with the rest looked up from reference TRBV7-2 and TRBJ1-1, is GAGVSQSPSNKVTEKGKDVELRCDPISGHTALYWYRQSLGQGLEFLIYFQGNSAPDKSGLPSDRFSAERTGGSVSTLTIQRTQQEDSAVYLCASSLARENTEAFFGQGTRLTVV.

The chain carries TRBV29-1 and TRBJ2-7; 7 bases align to TRBD2. CDR1 and CDR2 (germline): SQVTM, ANQGSEA. CDR3 length: 13 residues. V shed 6 bases and J 4 bases; nucleotides not matched to a gene: 9. The CDR3 nucleotides are TGCAGCGTGGGGGGTGGGGAGGGGTACGAGCAGTACTTC. It yields the protein CSVGGGEGYEQYF.

The chain is built from TRBV23-1 and TRBJ2-1; 7 bases align to TRBD1. TRBV23-1 is identified as an open reading frame with a role that is uncertain. The CDR3 has 14 residues. Trimming removed 3 bases from V and 6 bases from J; junction bases left unmatched: 5. The CDR3 coding sequence is TGCGCCAGCAGTCAGCCCCGGGACAGCAATGAGCAGTTCTTC. Translated: CASSQPRDSNEQFF.

The chain employs TRBV27 and TRBJ2-3, with D uncertain. Trimming stripped 4 bases from V and 0 bases from J, with 11 bases between. The CDR3 is 15 amino acids. Germline V gene data show CDR1 as MNHEY and CDR2 as SMNVEV (reference sequence). CDR3 residues: CASSSSWGSTDTQYF. CDR3 sequence (DNA): TGTGCCAGCAGTTCGTCGTGGGGAAGCACAGATACGCAGTATTTT.

The chain links TRBV28 to TRBJ2-3, with 9 positions matching TRBD2. The CDR3 consists of 17 residues. Trimming cost V 4 bases and J 2 bases; bases outside gene matches: 10. The germline V gene has CDR1 MDHEN and CDR2 SYDVKM. The CDR3: CASSSFKAGGDTDTQYF. The CDR3 nucleotides are TGTGCCAGCAGTTCGTTTAAAGCGGGAGGAGACACAGATACGCAGTATTTT.

V and J are TRBV18 and TRBJ2-5; perhaps D is TRBD1 or TRBD2 (6 bases each). V was trimmed by 3 bases and J by 4 bases, leaving 9 bases between them. The CDR3 has 13 amino acids. CDR1 is KGHSH, CDR2 LQKENI, per germline. The CDR3, as DNA: TGTGCCAGCTCACCGGGGGGCGCAGAGACCCAGTACTTC. This sequence encodes CASSPGGAETQYF.

The chain is built from TRBV6-5 and TRBJ2-7; D unclear. V lost 4 bases and J lost 2, with 9 bases in between. The V gene's germline CDR1 is MNHEY and CDR2 SVGAGI. The CDR3 is 13 amino acids. The CDR3 nucleotides read TGTGCCAGCAGTTTAGGACGGACCTACGAGCAGTACTTC. This sequence encodes CASSLGRTYEQYF.

This clonotype rates as medium-sized. The chain has TRBV20-1 and TRBJ1-6; no reliable D call. V shed 7 bases and J shed 0 bases, with 10 bases lying between them. Germline V gene sequence: CDR1 DFQATT, CDR2 SNEGSKA (reference sequence). The CDR3 sequence is 14 residues long. The CDR3 DNA sequence: TGCAGTGTTAAGGACTACTCCTATAATTCACCCCTCCACTTT. Protein: CSVKDYSYNSPLHF.

The V call is TRBV28, the J call TRBJ1-2; D uncertain. The germline V gene encodes CDR1 MDHEN and CDR2 SYDVKM. Trimming took 8 bases from V and 0 from J, leaving 10 bases between them. The CDR3 has 13 amino acids. CDR3: CASLESSNYGYTF. DNA for the CDR3: TGTGCCAGCTTGGAGTCTTCTAACTATGGCTACACCTTC.

The chain is built from TRBV20-1 and TRBJ2-2; the D is unclear. Deletions cut 0 bases from V and 5 bases from J, with 13 bases between. Germline lookup yields CDR1 DFQATT and CDR2 SNEGSKA (reference sequence). CDR3 size: 15 residues. This CDR3 is CSARDQVRPTGELFF. CDR3 bases: TGCAGTGCTAGAGATCAAGTCCGACCTACCGGGGAGCTGTTTTTT.

This chain connects TRBV4-3 to TRBJ1-1; the D gene is possibly TRBD1 (6 bases). Germline lookup yields CDR1 LGHNA and CDR2 YSLEER. The CDR3 length is 14 residues. V lost 0 bases to trimming and J lost 10 bases, with 15 bases between them. Written as DNA, the CDR3 is TGCGCCAGCAGCCAAGAAAGACAGGATTCAGGAGCTTTCTTT. Encoded protein: CASSQERQDSGAFF.

The CDR3, as DNA: TGTGCCAGCAGCAGAGGACTAGCGGGAGGTTCAAATGAGCAGTTCTTC. Its translation is CASSRGLAGGSNEQFF. The genes are TRBV7-8 and TRBJ2-1; the match to TRBD2 covers 14 bases. Germline lookup yields CDR1 SGHVS and CDR2 FQNEAQ. The CDR3 extends over 16 amino acids. V dropped 5 bases and J dropped 7; count of bases not matched to a gene: 7.

The rearrangement joins TRBV5-1 to TRBJ1-5; D gene uncertain. Germline loops: CDR1 SGHRS, CDR2 YFSETQ. The CDR3 runs 15 residues. V was pared by 3 bases and J by 2 bases, with 12 bases between. The CDR3 nucleotides are TGCGCCAGCAGCTCCTTATTGGACTGCAATCAGCCCCAGCATTTT. This sequence encodes CASSSLLDCNQPQHF.

In its sample, this clonotype was seen a few times. J is TRBJ1-1 and V is TRBV6-5; D remains ambiguous. The germline V gene has CDR1 MNHEY and CDR2 SVGAGI. Trimming pared 2 bases from V and 10 bases from J, leaving 11 bases between. This CDR3 is built from 12 residues. This chain's CDR3 is CASSYPKLVAFF. The CDR3 DNA is TGTGCCAGCAGTTACCCAAAACTTGTAGCTTTCTTT.

The chain recombines TRBV30 with TRBJ1-1, with D hard to call. The CDR3 runs to 13 residues. V was cut by 2 bases and J by 0 bases, with 7 bases left in between. Germline V gene sequence: CDR1 GTSNPN, CDR2 SVGIG (reference sequence). CDR3 in amino acids: CAWSRELNTEAFF. The CDR3 DNA is TGTGCCTGGAGTCGCGAACTGAACACTGAAGCTTTCTTT.